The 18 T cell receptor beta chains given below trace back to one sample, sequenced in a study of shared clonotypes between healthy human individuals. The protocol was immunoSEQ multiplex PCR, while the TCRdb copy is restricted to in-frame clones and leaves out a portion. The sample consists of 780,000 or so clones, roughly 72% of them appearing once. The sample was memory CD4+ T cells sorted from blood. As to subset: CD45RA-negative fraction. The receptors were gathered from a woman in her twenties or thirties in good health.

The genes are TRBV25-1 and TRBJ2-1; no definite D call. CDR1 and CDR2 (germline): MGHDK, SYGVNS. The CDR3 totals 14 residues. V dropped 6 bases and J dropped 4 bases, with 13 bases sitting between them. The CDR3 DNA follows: TGTGCCAGCAGACGGGCTCTTGAGTACAATGAGCAGTTCTTC. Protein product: CASRRALEYNEQFF.

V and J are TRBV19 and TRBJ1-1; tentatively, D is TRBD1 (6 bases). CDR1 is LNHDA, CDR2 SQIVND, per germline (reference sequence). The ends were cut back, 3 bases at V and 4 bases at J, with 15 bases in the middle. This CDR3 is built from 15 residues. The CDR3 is CASSIEAGATTEAFF. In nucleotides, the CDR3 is TGTGCCAGTAGTATTGAGGCAGGGGCGACCACTGAAGCTTTCTTT.

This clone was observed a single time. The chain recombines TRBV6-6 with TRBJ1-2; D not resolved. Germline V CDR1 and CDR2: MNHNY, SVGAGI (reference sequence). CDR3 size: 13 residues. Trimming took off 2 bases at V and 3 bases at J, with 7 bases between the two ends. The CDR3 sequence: CASSYTQYYGYTF. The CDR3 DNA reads TGTGCCAGCAGTTACACCCAGTACTATGGCTACACCTTC.

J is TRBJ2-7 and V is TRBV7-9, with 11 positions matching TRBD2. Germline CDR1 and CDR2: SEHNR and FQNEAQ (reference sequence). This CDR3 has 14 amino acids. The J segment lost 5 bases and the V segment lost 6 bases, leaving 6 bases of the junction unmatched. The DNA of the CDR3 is TGTGCCAGCAGTGTTAGCGGGAGGGACAACGAGCAGTACTTC. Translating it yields CASSVSGRDNEQYF.

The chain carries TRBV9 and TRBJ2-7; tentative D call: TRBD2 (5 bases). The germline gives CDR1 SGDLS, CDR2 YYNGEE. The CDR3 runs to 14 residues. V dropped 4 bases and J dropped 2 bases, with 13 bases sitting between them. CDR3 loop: CASSPQLEAYEQYF. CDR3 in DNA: TGTGCCAGCAGCCCTCAGCTGGAGGCCTACGAGCAGTACTTC. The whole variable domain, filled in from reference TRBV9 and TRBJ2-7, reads DSGVTQTPKHLITATGQRVTLRCSPRSGDLSVYWYQQSLDQGLQFLIQYYNGEERAKGNILERFSAQQFPDLHSELNLSSLELGDSALYFCASSPQLEAYEQYFGPGTRLTVT.

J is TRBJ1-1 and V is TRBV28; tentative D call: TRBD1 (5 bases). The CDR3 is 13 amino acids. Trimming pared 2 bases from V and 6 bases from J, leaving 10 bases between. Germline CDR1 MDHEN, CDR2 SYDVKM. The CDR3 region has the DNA TGTGCCAGCAGTTTACCTCTAGGGGCTGAAGCTTTCTTT. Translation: CASSLPLGAEAFF.

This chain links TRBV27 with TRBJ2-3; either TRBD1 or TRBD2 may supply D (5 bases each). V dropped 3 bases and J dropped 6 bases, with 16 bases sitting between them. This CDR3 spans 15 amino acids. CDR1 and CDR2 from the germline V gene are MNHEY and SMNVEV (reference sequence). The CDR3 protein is CASSFLGTHADTQYF. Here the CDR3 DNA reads TGTGCCAGCAGTTTTCTCGGGACGCACGCGGATACGCAGTATTTT.

The CDR3 nucleotides read TGTGCAAGTCGCTTTGACGACTCCATCGGCTACGAGCAGTACTTC. Translation: CASRFDDSIGYEQYF. V usage is TRBV12-2 and J usage is TRBJ2-7; whether TRBD2, the table's D call, matches the DNA was not checked. TRBV12-2 is shown as a pseudogene. The CDR3 totals 15 residues.

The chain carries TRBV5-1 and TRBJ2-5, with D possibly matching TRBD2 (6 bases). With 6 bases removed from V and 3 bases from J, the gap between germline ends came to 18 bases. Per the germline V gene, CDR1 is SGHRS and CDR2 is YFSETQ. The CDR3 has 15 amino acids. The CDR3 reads CASTVLPGREETQYF. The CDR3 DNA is TGCGCCAGCACCGTACTCCCCGGGAGAGAAGAGACCCAGTACTTC.

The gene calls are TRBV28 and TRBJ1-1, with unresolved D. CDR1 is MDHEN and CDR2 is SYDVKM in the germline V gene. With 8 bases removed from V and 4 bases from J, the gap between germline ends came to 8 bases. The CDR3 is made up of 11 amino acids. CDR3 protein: CASEVGTEAFF. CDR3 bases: TGTGCCAGCGAGGTCGGCACTGAAGCTTTCTTT. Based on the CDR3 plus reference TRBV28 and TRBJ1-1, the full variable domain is DVKVTQSSRYLVKRTGEKVFLECVQDMDHENMFWYRQDPGLGLRLIYFSYDVKMKEKGDIPEGYSVSREKKERFSLILESASTNQTSMYLCASEVGTEAFFGQGTRLTVV.

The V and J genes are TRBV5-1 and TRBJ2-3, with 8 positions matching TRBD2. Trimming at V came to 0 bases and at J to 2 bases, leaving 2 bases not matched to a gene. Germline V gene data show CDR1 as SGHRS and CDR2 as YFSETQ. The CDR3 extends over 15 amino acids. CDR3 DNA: TGCGCCAGCAGCTTGGGTAGCGGGATCACAGATACGCAGTATTTT. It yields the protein CASSLGSGITDTQYF.

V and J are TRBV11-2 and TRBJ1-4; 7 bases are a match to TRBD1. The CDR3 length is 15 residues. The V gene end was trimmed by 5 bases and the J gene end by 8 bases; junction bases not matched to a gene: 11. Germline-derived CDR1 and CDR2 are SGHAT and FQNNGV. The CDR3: CASSPVDRVGEKLFF. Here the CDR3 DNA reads TGTGCCAGCAGCCCTGTCGACAGGGTCGGGGAAAAACTGTTTTTT.

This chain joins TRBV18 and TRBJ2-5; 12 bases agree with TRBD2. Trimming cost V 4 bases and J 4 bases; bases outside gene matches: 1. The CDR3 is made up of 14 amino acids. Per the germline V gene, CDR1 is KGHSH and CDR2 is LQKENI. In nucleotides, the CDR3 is TGTGCCAGCTCACGGGGACTAGCGGGAGAGACCCAGTACTTC. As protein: CASSRGLAGETQYF.

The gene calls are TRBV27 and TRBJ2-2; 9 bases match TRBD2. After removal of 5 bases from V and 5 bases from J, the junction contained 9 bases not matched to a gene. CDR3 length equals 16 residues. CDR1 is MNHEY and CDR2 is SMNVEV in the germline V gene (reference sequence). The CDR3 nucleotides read TGTGCCAGCAGTCTGAAGATAGCGGGAGAAACCGGGGAGCTGTTTTTT. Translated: CASSLKIAGETGELFF.

The DNA of the CDR3 is TGTGCCAGCACCCGGGACAGGGGCTACGAGCAGTACTTC. This sequence encodes CASTRDRGYEQYF. The chain uses TRBV6-5 and TRBJ2-7, with TRBD1 matching 10 bases. CDR3 length: 13 residues. V was pared by 7 bases and J by 3 bases, with 3 bases of the junction left unmatched. CDR1 and CDR2 from the germline V gene are MNHEY and SVGAGI.

The CDR3 region has the DNA TGTGCCAGCAGCACCGGGACAGCTCAAGAGACCCAGTACTTC. This translates into CASSTGTAQETQYF. V is TRBV5-4 and J is TRBJ2-5; 7 bases are a match to TRBD1. The CDR3 length is 14 residues. J was trimmed by 2 bases and V by 4 bases; bases with no gene match: 5. In germline, CDR1 is SGHNT, CDR2 YYREEE (reference sequence).

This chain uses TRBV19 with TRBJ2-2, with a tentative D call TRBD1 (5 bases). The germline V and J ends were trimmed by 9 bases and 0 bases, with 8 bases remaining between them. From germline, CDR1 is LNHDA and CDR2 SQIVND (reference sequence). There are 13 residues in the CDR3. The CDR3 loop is CASRESNTGELFF. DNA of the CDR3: TGTGCCAGCAGGGAATCGAACACCGGGGAGCTGTTTTTT.

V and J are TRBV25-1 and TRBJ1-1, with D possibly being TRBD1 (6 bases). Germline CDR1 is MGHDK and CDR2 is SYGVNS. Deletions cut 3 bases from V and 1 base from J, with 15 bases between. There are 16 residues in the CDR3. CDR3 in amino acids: CASSDRVRGGNTEAFF. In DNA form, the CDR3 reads TGTGCCAGCAGTGATAGGGTCAGGGGAGGGAACACTGAAGCTTTCTTT. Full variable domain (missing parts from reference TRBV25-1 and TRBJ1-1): EADIYQTPRYLVIGTGKKITLECSQTMGHDKMYWYQQDPGMELHLIHYSYGVNSTEKGDLSSESTVSRIRTEHFPLTLESARPSHTSQYLCASSDRVRGGNTEAFFGQGTRLTVV.